What follows describes a single TCR beta chain. Germline values: CDR1 DFQATT, CDR2 SNEGSKA (reference sequence). The CDR3 covers 17 residues. V lost 0 bases to trimming and J lost 0 bases, with 15 bases between them. The sample is drawn from a study of blood T cells in healthy people across ages. PCR was performed a second time for about 7 to 11 cycles using a sample-barcoded 5' primer and a J-beta primer mix. TCRdb re-called the 5' RACE reads with MiXCR, one entry per CDR3 protein. The sample includes 850,000 to 1,100,000 distinct CDR3 sequences, 35% to 45% of them seen just once. V usage is TRBV20-1 and J usage is TRBJ1-5; no clear D gene. Material for sequencing was blood. The TCR was taken from a man younger than 35 in good health. The CDR3 coding sequence is TGCAGTGCTAGAGATACGGGTCTTCGATATAGCAATCAGCCCCAGCATTTT. This sequence encodes CSARDTGLRYSNQPQHF.